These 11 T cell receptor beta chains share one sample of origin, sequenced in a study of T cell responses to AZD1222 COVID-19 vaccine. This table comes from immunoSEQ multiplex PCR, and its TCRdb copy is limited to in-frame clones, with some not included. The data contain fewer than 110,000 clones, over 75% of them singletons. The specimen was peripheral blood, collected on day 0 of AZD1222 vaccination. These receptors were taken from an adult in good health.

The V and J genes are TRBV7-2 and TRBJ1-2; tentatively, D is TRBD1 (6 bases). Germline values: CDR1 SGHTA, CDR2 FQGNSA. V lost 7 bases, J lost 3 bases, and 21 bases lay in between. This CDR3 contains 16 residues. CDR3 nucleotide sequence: TGTGCCAGCACCCGGGGGGCCCTTGCACTGGACTATGGCTACACCTTC. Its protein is CASTRGALALDYGYTF.

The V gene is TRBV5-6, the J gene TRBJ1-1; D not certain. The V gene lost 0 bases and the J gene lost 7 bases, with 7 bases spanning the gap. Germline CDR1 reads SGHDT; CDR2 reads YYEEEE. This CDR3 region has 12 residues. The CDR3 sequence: CASSLAGIEAFF. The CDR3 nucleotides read TGTGCCAGCAGCTTGGCGGGGATTGAAGCTTTCTTT.

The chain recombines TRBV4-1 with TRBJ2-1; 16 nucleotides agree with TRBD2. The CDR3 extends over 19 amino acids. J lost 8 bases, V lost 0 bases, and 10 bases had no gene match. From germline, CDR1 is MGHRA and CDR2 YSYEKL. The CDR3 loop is CASSQDRRKGLAGGYEQFF. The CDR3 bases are TGCGCCAGCAGCCAAGACCGGCGCAAGGGACTAGCGGGAGGGTATGAGCAGTTCTTC.

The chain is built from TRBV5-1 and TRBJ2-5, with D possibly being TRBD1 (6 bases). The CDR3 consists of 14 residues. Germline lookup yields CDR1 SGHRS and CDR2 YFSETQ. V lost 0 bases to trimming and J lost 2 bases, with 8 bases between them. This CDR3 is CASSLEGVQETQYF. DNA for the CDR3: TGCGCCAGCAGCTTGGAGGGGGTTCAAGAGACCCAGTACTTC.

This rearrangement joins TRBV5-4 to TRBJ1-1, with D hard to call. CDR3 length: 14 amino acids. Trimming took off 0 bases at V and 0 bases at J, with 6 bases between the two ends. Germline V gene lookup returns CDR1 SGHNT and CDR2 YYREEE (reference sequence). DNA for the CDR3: TGTGCCAGCAGCTTGGCCAGAATGAACACTGAAGCTTTCTTT. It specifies CASSLARMNTEAFF.

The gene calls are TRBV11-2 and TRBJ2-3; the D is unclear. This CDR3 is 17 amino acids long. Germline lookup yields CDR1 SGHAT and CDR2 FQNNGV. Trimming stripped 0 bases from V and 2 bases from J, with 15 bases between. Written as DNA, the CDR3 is TGTGCCAGCAGCTTAGATTATTTACGGACCTTCACAGATACGCAGTATTTT. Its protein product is CASSLDYLRTFTDTQYF. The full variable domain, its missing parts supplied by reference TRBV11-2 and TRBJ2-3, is EAGVAQSPRYKIIEKRQSVAFWCNPISGHATLYWYQQILGQGPKLLIQFQNNGVVDDSQLPKDRFSAERLKGVDSTLKIQPAKLEDSAVYLCASSLDYLRTFTDTQYFGPGTRLTVL.

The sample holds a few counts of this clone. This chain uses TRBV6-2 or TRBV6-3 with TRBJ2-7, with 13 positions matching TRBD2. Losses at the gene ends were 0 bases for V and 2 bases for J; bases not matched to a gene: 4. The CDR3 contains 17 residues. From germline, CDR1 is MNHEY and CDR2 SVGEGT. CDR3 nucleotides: TGTGCCAGCAGTTACTCGGGACTAGCGGGATTTCCCTACGAGCAGTACTTC. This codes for CASSYSGLAGFPYEQYF.

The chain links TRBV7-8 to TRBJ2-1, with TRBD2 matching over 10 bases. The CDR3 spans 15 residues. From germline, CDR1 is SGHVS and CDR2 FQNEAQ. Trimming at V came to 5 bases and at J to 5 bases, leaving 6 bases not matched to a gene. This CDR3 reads CASSPLAGRNNEQFF. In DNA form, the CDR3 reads TGTGCCAGCAGCCCACTAGCGGGAAGAAACAATGAGCAGTTCTTC.

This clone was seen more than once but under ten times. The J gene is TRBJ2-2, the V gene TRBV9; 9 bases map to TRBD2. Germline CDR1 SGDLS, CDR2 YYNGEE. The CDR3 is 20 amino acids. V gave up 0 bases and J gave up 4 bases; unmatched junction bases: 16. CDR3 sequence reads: CASSVVGSGRFERRTGELFF. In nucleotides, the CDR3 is TGTGCCAGCAGCGTAGTAGGTAGCGGGAGATTCGAGAGGCGCACCGGGGAGCTGTTTTTT. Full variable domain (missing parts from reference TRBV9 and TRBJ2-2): DSGVTQTPKHLITATGQRVTLRCSPRSGDLSVYWYQQSLDQGLQFLIQYYNGEERAKGNILERFSAQQFPDLHSELNLSSLELGDSALYFCASSVVGSGRFERRTGELFFGEGSRLTVL.

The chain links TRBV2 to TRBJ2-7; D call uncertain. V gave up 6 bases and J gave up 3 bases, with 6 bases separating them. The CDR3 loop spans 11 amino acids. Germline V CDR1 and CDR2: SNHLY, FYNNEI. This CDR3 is CASSLIYEQYF. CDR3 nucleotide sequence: TGTGCCAGCAGCCTAATCTACGAGCAGTACTTC.

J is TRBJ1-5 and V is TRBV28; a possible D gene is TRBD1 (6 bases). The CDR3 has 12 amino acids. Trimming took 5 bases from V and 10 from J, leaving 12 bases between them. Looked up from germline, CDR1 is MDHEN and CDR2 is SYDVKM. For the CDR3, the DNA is TGTGCCAGCAGTACTACCAGGGGTCCCCAGCATTTT. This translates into CASSTTRGPQHF.